A selection of T cell receptor beta chains follows, all from one sample in a study of CD8 T cells in Susac syndrome. TCRdb fed the immunoSEQ multiplex PCR reads into MiXCR, producing one record per CDR3 protein. The sample has about 160,000 distinct CDR3 sequences; around 93% are singletons. The sequenced sample consisted of CD4+ T cells from PBMCs. Receptors were obtained from a human donor in good health. CDR3s include the opening cysteine and the closing phenylalanine or tryptophan. The D gene is left open where the match is weak. For some rows the clone size is stated as once, few or many, or as a class when expanded; others skip it.

j_call: TRBJ1-2; clone_size: NA; d_call: TRBD1; v_call: TRBV20-1; cdr3_nt: TGCAGTGCTTCGACAGGGGGGTATGGCTACACCTTC; cdr3_aa: CSASTGGYGYTF
j_call: TRBJ1-2; clone_size: NA; d_call: NA; v_call: TRBV20-1; cdr3_nt: TGCAGTGCTAGGAGGGGCGCTAACTATGGCTACACCTTC; cdr3_aa: CSARRGANYGYTF
j_call: TRBJ1-6; clone_size: NA; d_call: NA; v_call: TRBV29-1; cdr3_nt: TGCAGCGCATCCCAGGGTCATAATTCACCCCTCCACTTT; cdr3_aa: CSASQGHNSPLHF
j_call: TRBJ2-3; clone_size: NA; d_call: TRBD2; v_call: TRBV2; cdr3_nt: TGTGCCAGCAGTGAAGGGCTAGCGGGGGGGCCAGATACGCAGTATTTT; cdr3_aa: CASSEGLAGGPDTQYF
j_call: TRBJ1-5; clone_size: NA; d_call: NA; v_call: TRBV2; cdr3_nt: TGTGCCAGCAGTGATGAGGGCAATCAGCCCCAGCATTTT; cdr3_aa: CASSDEGNQPQHF
j_call: TRBJ2-2; clone_size: NA; d_call: NA; v_call: TRBV3-1; cdr3_nt: TGTGCCAGCAGCCAATCAGCCGCGACCGGGGAGCTGTTTTTT; cdr3_aa: CASSQSAATGELFF
j_call: TRBJ2-6; clone_size: NA; d_call: NA; v_call: TRBV4-1; cdr3_nt: TGCGCCAGCAGCCAAGCTCGGACTGGGACTGGGGCCAACGTCCTGACTTTC; cdr3_aa: CASSQARTGTGANVLTF
j_call: TRBJ1-2; clone_size: NA; d_call: TRBD1; v_call: TRBV29-1; cdr3_nt: TGCAGCGTTGTGGAGGGGGCAAACTATGGCTACACCTTC; cdr3_aa: CSVVEGANYGYTF
j_call: TRBJ2-5; clone_size: once; d_call: NA; v_call: TRBV13; cdr3_nt: TGTGCCAGCAATTCTCGTAACAGCCAAGAGACCCAGTACTTC; cdr3_aa: CASNSRNSQETQYF
j_call: TRBJ2-1; clone_size: NA; d_call: TRBD2; v_call: TRBV7-9; cdr3_nt: TGTGCCAGCGGTCCCTGGGGACTAGCGGGGGGAATTGAGCAGTTCTTC; cdr3_aa: CASGPWGLAGGIEQFF
j_call: TRBJ2-4; clone_size: NA; d_call: TRBD1; v_call: TRBV20-1; cdr3_nt: TGCAGTGCCAGAGGGGGACAGGGCCAAGCCAAAAACATTCAGTACTTC; cdr3_aa: CSARGGQGQAKNIQYF
j_call: TRBJ2-7; clone_size: NA; d_call: NA; v_call: TRBV6-5; cdr3_nt: TGTGCCAGCAGTTACTCGACGGGCAGGGTGTGGGAGCAGTACTTC; cdr3_aa: CASSYSTGRVWEQYF
j_call: TRBJ1-6; clone_size: NA; d_call: TRBD1; v_call: TRBV10-3; cdr3_nt: TGTGCCATCAGTGAGTCCCCAGGGGGCTCCTATAATTCACCCCTCCACTTT; cdr3_aa: CAISESPGGSYNSPLHF
j_call: TRBJ1-2; clone_size: NA; d_call: NA; v_call: TRBV5-1; cdr3_nt: TGCGCCAGCAGCTTGGGGGCAGGGAGCGGCTACACCTTC; cdr3_aa: CASSLGAGSGYTF
j_call: TRBJ2-7; clone_size: NA; d_call: TRBD2; v_call: TRBV9; cdr3_nt: TGTGCCAGCAGCCCCTCGTCAGCGGGGAGCTCCTACGAGCAGTACTTC; cdr3_aa: CASSPSSAGSSYEQYF
j_call: TRBJ2-2; clone_size: NA; d_call: TRBD2; v_call: TRBV6-2/TRBV6-3; cdr3_nt: TGTGCCAGTCGGACTAGCGGGGGGACCGGGGAGCTGTTTTTT; cdr3_aa: CASRTSGGTGELFF
j_call: TRBJ2-5; clone_size: NA; d_call: NA; v_call: TRBV24-1; cdr3_nt: TGTGCCACCAGTGACCCCCGGGCGGTAGGAGGGGAGACCCAGTACTTC; cdr3_aa: CATSDPRAVGGETQYF
j_call: TRBJ2-3; clone_size: NA; d_call: TRBD2; v_call: TRBV10-3; cdr3_nt: TGTGCCATCAGTGAAGGAGTGAGGGGACTAGCGGAGTCTTACACAGATACGCAGTATTTT; cdr3_aa: CAISEGVRGLAESYTDTQYF
j_call: TRBJ2-1; clone_size: NA; d_call: TRBD2; v_call: TRBV13; cdr3_nt: TGTGCCAGCAGTCCCCCTCCACGGGGGGATGAGCAGTTCTTC; cdr3_aa: CASSPPPRGDEQFF
j_call: TRBJ2-1; clone_size: NA; d_call: NA; v_call: TRBV6-4; cdr3_nt: TGTGCCAGCAGTGACGCCACCCGGTCACGGTTGTTCTTC; cdr3_aa: CASSDATRSRLFF
j_call: TRBJ2-7; clone_size: NA; d_call: TRBD1; v_call: TRBV12-3/TRBV12-4; cdr3_nt: TGTGCCAGCACCGGAGGGACAGGGGAGGCCTACGAGCAGTACTTC; cdr3_aa: CASTGGTGEAYEQYF
j_call: TRBJ2-1; clone_size: NA; d_call: NA; v_call: TRBV7-2; cdr3_nt: TGTGCCAGCAGCTTAGGGCTAGCGTCCGATGAGCAGTTCTTC; cdr3_aa: CASSLGLASDEQFF
j_call: TRBJ2-2; clone_size: NA; d_call: TRBD2; v_call: TRBV3-1; cdr3_nt: TGTGCCAGCAGCCAAGGGACTAGGGGCACCGGGGAGCTGTTTTTT; cdr3_aa: CASSQGTRGTGELFF
j_call: TRBJ2-7; clone_size: once; d_call: TRBD1; v_call: TRBV7-8; cdr3_nt: TGTGCCAGCAGCTTACAGGGACAGGGCATCGACGAGCAGTACTTC; cdr3_aa: CASSLQGQGIDEQYF
j_call: TRBJ2-5; clone_size: NA; d_call: NA; v_call: TRBV20-1; cdr3_nt: TGCAGTGCTATACCCGCGGAGACCCAGTACTTC; cdr3_aa: CSAIPAETQYF
j_call: TRBJ2-2; clone_size: NA; d_call: TRBD2; v_call: TRBV20-1; cdr3_nt: TGCAGTGCTTCCGGGACTAGGGACACCGGGGAGCTGTTTTTT; cdr3_aa: CSASGTRDTGELFF
j_call: TRBJ1-1; clone_size: NA; d_call: TRBD1; v_call: TRBV3-1; cdr3_nt: TGTGCCAGCAGCCCAGGGGGATACACTGAAGCTTTCTTT; cdr3_aa: CASSPGGYTEAFF
j_call: TRBJ2-5; clone_size: NA; d_call: NA; v_call: TRBV2; cdr3_nt: TGTGCCAGCAGTGAATTTGGGCAAGACGGTGAGACCCAGTACTTC; cdr3_aa: CASSEFGQDGETQYF
j_call: TRBJ1-2; clone_size: NA; d_call: NA; v_call: TRBV29-1; cdr3_nt: TGCAGCGTTGGAAGGGGAACTAACTATGGCTACACCTTC; cdr3_aa: CSVGRGTNYGYTF
j_call: TRBJ2-2; clone_size: few; d_call: TRBD1; v_call: TRBV4-2; cdr3_nt: TGTGCCAGCAGAGGGACAGCGAACACCGGGGAGCTGTTTTTT; cdr3_aa: CASRGTANTGELFF
j_call: TRBJ1-2; clone_size: NA; d_call: TRBD1; v_call: TRBV7-9; cdr3_nt: TGTGCCAGCAGCAGGACCGGACAGGGGGCCAACTATGGCTACACCTTC; cdr3_aa: CASSRTGQGANYGYTF
j_call: TRBJ2-2; clone_size: NA; d_call: NA; v_call: TRBV6-1; cdr3_nt: TGTGCCAGCAGTGTAATTCGGGGGGCCCCCGGGGAGCTGTTTTTT; cdr3_aa: CASSVIRGAPGELFF
j_call: TRBJ2-3; clone_size: NA; d_call: TRBD2; v_call: TRBV9; cdr3_nt: TGTGCCAGCAGCGTCTTTAGCGGGGGTAGCACAGATACGCAGTATTTT; cdr3_aa: CASSVFSGGSTDTQYF
j_call: TRBJ2-1; clone_size: NA; d_call: NA; v_call: TRBV6-1; cdr3_nt: TGTGCCAGCAGTGAGCAAAGCGGAACGCGGCGGGGCGATGAGCAGTTCTTC; cdr3_aa: CASSEQSGTRRGDEQFF
j_call: TRBJ1-1; clone_size: NA; d_call: NA; v_call: TRBV3-1; cdr3_nt: TGTGCCAGCAGCCGAGACCTCATGAACACTGAAGCTTTCTTT; cdr3_aa: CASSRDLMNTEAFF
j_call: TRBJ2-3; clone_size: NA; d_call: TRBD2; v_call: TRBV3-1; cdr3_nt: TGTGCCAGCAGCCAGCAGCGGGGGGCTGGTTATACGCAGTATTTT; cdr3_aa: CASSQQRGAGYTQYF
j_call: TRBJ2-1; clone_size: NA; d_call: TRBD2; v_call: TRBV6-6; cdr3_nt: TGTGCCAGCAGGACGGGGGGGAATGAGCAGTTCTTC; cdr3_aa: CASRTGGNEQFF
j_call: TRBJ2-3; clone_size: NA; d_call: NA; v_call: TRBV15; cdr3_nt: TGTGCCACCAGCAGAGATCTGGCAGATACGCAGTATTTT; cdr3_aa: CATSRDLADTQYF
j_call: TRBJ2-2; clone_size: NA; d_call: NA; v_call: TRBV12-5; cdr3_nt: TGTGCTAGTCGGCAGGGGAACGGGGAGCTGTTTTTT; cdr3_aa: CASRQGNGELFF
j_call: TRBJ2-7; clone_size: NA; d_call: TRBD1; v_call: TRBV4-2; cdr3_nt: TGTGCCAGCAGCCAAGAAAGAGACAGGGACGAGCAGTACTTC; cdr3_aa: CASSQERDRDEQYF
j_call: TRBJ2-3; clone_size: once; d_call: TRBD1; v_call: TRBV2; cdr3_nt: TGTGCCAGCAGTAGGGGGCAGAAGTCAGATACGCAGTATTTT; cdr3_aa: CASSRGQKSDTQYF
j_call: TRBJ2-7; clone_size: NA; d_call: NA; v_call: TRBV6-6; cdr3_nt: TGTGCCAGCAGTTCACAGTTCTTGGAGCAGTACTTC; cdr3_aa: CASSSQFLEQYF
j_call: TRBJ1-5; clone_size: NA; d_call: NA; v_call: TRBV2; cdr3_nt: TGTGCCAGCAGTGACAACAATCAGCCCCAGCATTTT; cdr3_aa: CASSDNNQPQHF
j_call: TRBJ2-7; clone_size: NA; d_call: NA; v_call: TRBV20-1; cdr3_nt: TGCAGTGCTAGAGGTGGTATCGCCTACGAGCAGTACTTC; cdr3_aa: CSARGGIAYEQYF
j_call: TRBJ2-1; clone_size: NA; d_call: NA; v_call: TRBV20-1; cdr3_nt: TGCAGTGCCCGGACCGGAGGGAATGAGCAGTTCTTC; cdr3_aa: CSARTGGNEQFF
j_call: TRBJ2-7; clone_size: NA; d_call: NA; v_call: TRBV20-1; cdr3_nt: TGCAGTGCAACCTCCAGGGCTAGGGAGCAGTACTTC; cdr3_aa: CSATSRAREQYF
j_call: TRBJ2-1; clone_size: NA; d_call: NA; v_call: TRBV7-9; cdr3_nt: TGTGCCAGCAGTACGTTATCCAGTGTGGGCTACAATGAGCAGTTCTTC; cdr3_aa: CASSTLSSVGYNEQFF
j_call: TRBJ1-5; clone_size: NA; d_call: TRBD1; v_call: TRBV7-2; cdr3_nt: TGTGCCAGCAGTTTAACAGGGGGCGGCAATCAGCCCCAGCATTTT; cdr3_aa: CASSLTGGGNQPQHF
j_call: TRBJ2-1; clone_size: NA; d_call: TRBD2; v_call: TRBV5-1; cdr3_nt: TGCGCCAGCAGCTTGGTACCGGGGGGGAACAATGAGCAGTTCTTC; cdr3_aa: CASSLVPGGNNEQFF
j_call: TRBJ2-7; clone_size: once; d_call: NA; v_call: TRBV4-1; cdr3_nt: TGCGCCAGCAGCCCGGGGCAGGGTGCATTCTACGAGCAGTACTTC; cdr3_aa: CASSPGQGAFYEQYF
j_call: TRBJ2-7; clone_size: once; d_call: NA; v_call: TRBV3-1; cdr3_nt: TGTGCCAGCAGCCAAGGAGGTGGGGCCGCCTACGAGCAGTACTTC; cdr3_aa: CASSQGGGAAYEQYF
j_call: TRBJ2-1; clone_size: once; d_call: TRBD1; v_call: TRBV7-9; cdr3_nt: TGTGCCAGCAGCCCGAGGACAGGGGAGGATGAGCAGTTCTTC; cdr3_aa: CASSPRTGEDEQFF
j_call: TRBJ2-5; clone_size: NA; d_call: TRBD2; v_call: TRBV2; cdr3_nt: TGTGCCAGCAGCTTAGCGGGGGGGAGTGTGGAGACCCAGTACTTC; cdr3_aa: CASSLAGGSVETQYF
j_call: TRBJ2-1; clone_size: NA; d_call: NA; v_call: TRBV6-6; cdr3_nt: TGTGCCAGCAGTGTCCGGTCCGACGTAAATGAGCAGTTCTTC; cdr3_aa: CASSVRSDVNEQFF
j_call: TRBJ1-2; clone_size: NA; d_call: NA; v_call: TRBV29-1; cdr3_nt: TGCAGCGTTACAGGATCGGGAGGGGCGAACTATGGCTACACCTTC; cdr3_aa: CSVTGSGGANYGYTF
j_call: TRBJ1-5; clone_size: NA; d_call: NA; v_call: TRBV5-6; cdr3_nt: TGTGCCAGCAGCTTGTTCAGGGAACTCAACCTCAATCAGCCCCAGCATTTT; cdr3_aa: CASSLFRELNLNQPQHF
j_call: TRBJ1-1; clone_size: NA; d_call: NA; v_call: TRBV29-1; cdr3_nt: TGCAGCGTTGAATACAGGCTTTCTGAAGCTTTCTTT; cdr3_aa: CSVEYRLSEAFF